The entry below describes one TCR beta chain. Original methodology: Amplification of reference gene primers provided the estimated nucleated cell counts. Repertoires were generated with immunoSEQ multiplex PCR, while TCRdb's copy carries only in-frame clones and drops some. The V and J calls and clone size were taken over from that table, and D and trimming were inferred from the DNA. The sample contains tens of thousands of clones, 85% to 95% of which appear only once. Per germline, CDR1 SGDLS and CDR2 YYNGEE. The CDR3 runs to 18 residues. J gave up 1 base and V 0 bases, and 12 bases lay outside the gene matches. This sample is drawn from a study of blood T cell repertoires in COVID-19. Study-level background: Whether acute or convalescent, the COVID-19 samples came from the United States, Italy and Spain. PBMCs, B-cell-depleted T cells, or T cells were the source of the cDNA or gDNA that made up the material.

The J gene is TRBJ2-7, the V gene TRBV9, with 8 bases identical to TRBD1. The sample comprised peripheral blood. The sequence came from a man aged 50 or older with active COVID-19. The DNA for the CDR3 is TGTGCCAGCAGCGTAGACGACAGGGGCTTCCTCACTTCCTACGAGCAGTACTTC. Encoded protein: CASSVDDRGFLTSYEQYF.